This is a list of T cell receptor beta chains from one sample in a study of blood T cell repertoires in COVID-19. Here immunoSEQ multiplex PCR was the method, and the copy in TCRdb shows in-frame clones only, minus some. This sample has a few hundred thousand clones, with 89% found just once. The sequenced sample was peripheral blood. These receptors were obtained from a woman in her twenties or thirties with COVID-19, enrolled during active disease. CDR3s include the opening cysteine and the closing phenylalanine or tryptophan. D genes are given only for firm matches. Clone size is stated in some rows and not others, as once, few, many or a class when expanded.

J: TRBJ1-2
V: TRBV4-2
size: .
D: .
DNA: TGTGCCAGCAGCCAAGTCGGTGGCTACACCTTC
CDR3: CASSQVGGYTF

J: TRBJ2-1
V: TRBV19
size: .
D: TRBD1
DNA: TGTGCCAGTAGCCCCTACAGGGGCTCCTACAATGAGCAGTTCTTC
CDR3: CASSPYRGSYNEQFF

J: TRBJ1-5
V: TRBV6-5
size: few
D: .
DNA: TGTGCCAGCAGGAACAGACCCAATCAGCCCCAGCATTTT
CDR3: CASRNRPNQPQHF

J: TRBJ2-7
V: TRBV29-1
size: .
D: .
DNA: TGCAGCGTCAAGACAGTGATGACCTACGAGCAGTACTTC
CDR3: CSVKTVMTYEQYF

J: TRBJ2-2
V: TRBV7-8
size: .
D: TRBD2
DNA: TGTGCCAGCAGCTTAAGACTAGCGGGGAACACCGGGGAGCTGTTTTTT
CDR3: CASSLRLAGNTGELFF

J: TRBJ1-4
V: TRBV30
size: .
D: .
DNA: TGTGCCTGGAGTCAACGGAGCCTCTCGAAGGAAAAACTGTTTTTT
CDR3: CAWSQRSLSKEKLFF

J: TRBJ1-5
V: TRBV27
size: .
D: .
DNA: TGTGCCAGCAGTTCAGGGGTGCAGCCCCAGCATTTT
CDR3: CASSSGVQPQHF

J: TRBJ1-2
V: TRBV9
size: .
D: .
DNA: TGTGCCAGCAGCCCCGATGGGGGCAAGAAGATGGAGGACTATGGCTACACCTTC
CDR3: CASSPDGGKKMEDYGYTF

J: TRBJ2-3
V: TRBV27
size: .
D: TRBD2
DNA: TGTGCCAGCAGTTTAAGGCGGGAGACAGATACGCAGTATTTT
CDR3: CASSLRRETDTQYF

J: TRBJ2-1
V: TRBV6-5
size: .
D: .
DNA: TGTGCCAGCAGTCCTCTTCCGGGGACCTACAATGAGCAGTTCTTC
CDR3: CASSPLPGTYNEQFF

J: TRBJ1-4
V: TRBV7-8
size: .
D: TRBD1
DNA: TGTGCCAGCAGCTTAGGCCGACAGGGTGGTGAAAAACTGTTTTTT
CDR3: CASSLGRQGGEKLFF

J: TRBJ2-5
V: TRBV6-5
size: .
D: .
DNA: TGTGCCAGCAGTCCCGCGGCAGGGCTTTTGGGGACCCAGTACTTC
CDR3: CASSPAAGLLGTQYF

J: TRBJ2-7
V: TRBV5-6
size: few
D: TRBD1
DNA: TGTGCCAGCAGCTTGGTGGGACAGGCCTCCTACGAGCAGTACTTC
CDR3: CASSLVGQASYEQYF

J: TRBJ2-7
V: TRBV6-5
size: .
D: TRBD2
DNA: TGTGCCAGCAGCCAGAGCGGGGGGGCGAAGGAGCAGTACTTC
CDR3: CASSQSGGAKEQYF

J: TRBJ2-1
V: TRBV9
size: .
D: .
DNA: TGTGCCAGCAGCGTAGCCCCAAACTCCTACAATGAGCAGTTCTTC
CDR3: CASSVAPNSYNEQFF

J: TRBJ2-1
V: TRBV27
size: .
D: TRBD1
DNA: TGTGCCAGCAGGAGGGGGCGCAGTATAAACAATGAGCAGTTCTTC
CDR3: CASRRGRSINNEQFF

J: TRBJ1-2
V: TRBV7-9
size: .
D: .
DNA: TGTGCCAGCAGCGAGACAGTTGACGGCTACACCTTC
CDR3: CASSETVDGYTF

J: TRBJ1-5
V: TRBV6-2/TRBV6-3
size: .
D: TRBD1
DNA: TGTGCCAGCAGCATTCCGGGACAGGGCAATCAGCCCCAGCATTTT
CDR3: CASSIPGQGNQPQHF

J: TRBJ2-5
V: TRBV6-2/TRBV6-3
size: .
D: TRBD1
DNA: TGTGCCAGCAGCCAAGGGACAGATCAAGAGACCCAGTACTTC
CDR3: CASSQGTDQETQYF

J: TRBJ1-5
V: TRBV18
size: once
D: TRBD1
DNA: TGTGCCAGCTCACCACTTCCGGGCTCAGGGGGAGATCAGCCCCAGCATTTT
CDR3: CASSPLPGSGGDQPQHF

J: TRBJ2-5
V: TRBV7-7
size: .
D: .
DNA: TGTGCTAGCAGCTCCTCAGCGAACCAAGAGACCCGGTACTTC
CDR3: CASSSSANQETRYF

J: TRBJ1-2
V: TRBV28
size: .
D: .
DNA: TGTGCCAGCAGTAACGAGCGGGGGTCCTATGGCTACACCTTC
CDR3: CASSNERGSYGYTF

J: TRBJ2-7
V: TRBV4-1
size: few
D: .
DNA: TGCGCCAGCAGCGTACGGGACACCTACGAGCAGTACTTC
CDR3: CASSVRDTYEQYF

J: TRBJ1-2
V: TRBV2
size: .
D: TRBD1
DNA: TGTGCCAGCAGTGGAAGCCGAGAGTACCAGGGGGCCGACTATGGCTACACCTTC
CDR3: CASSGSREYQGADYGYTF

J: TRBJ2-3
V: TRBV10-3
size: .
D: .
DNA: TGTGCCACGACCAGGGTTGGCCTCACAGATACGCAGTATTTT
CDR3: CATTRVGLTDTQYF

J: TRBJ2-1
V: TRBV19
size: .
D: .
DNA: TGTGCCAGTAGTATAGGGCGGGTTTACAATGAGCAGTTCTTC
CDR3: CASSIGRVYNEQFF

J: TRBJ1-6
V: TRBV14
size: .
D: TRBD1
DNA: TGTGCCAGCAGCGAACGACAGGGATCACCCCTCCACTTT
CDR3: CASSERQGSPLHF

J: TRBJ2-3
V: TRBV23-1
size: .
D: TRBD2
DNA: TGCGCCAGCAGTCCCCCCCGGACTAGCGGGAGATCTCCAGATACGCAGTATTTT
CDR3: CASSPPRTSGRSPDTQYF

J: TRBJ1-1
V: TRBV28
size: .
D: TRBD1
DNA: TGTGCCAGCAAGGGGGCGACCACTGAAGCTTTCTTT
CDR3: CASKGATTEAFF

J: TRBJ2-1
V: TRBV19
size: .
D: TRBD1
DNA: TGTGCCAGTAGCCCATGGACAGGGGACTCGGGCCCCTACAATGAGCAGTTCTTC
CDR3: CASSPWTGDSGPYNEQFF

J: TRBJ1-1
V: TRBV27
size: .
D: .
DNA: TGTGCCAGCAGTTCCGGAGATCGGGTCACTGAAGCTTTCTTT
CDR3: CASSSGDRVTEAFF

J: TRBJ2-5
V: TRBV3-1/TRBV3-2
size: .
D: TRBD1
DNA: TGTGCCAGCAGCGAAGGAAAGTTAGGGACAGGGGTTAGTGAGACCCAGTACTTC
CDR3: CASSEGKLGTGVSETQYF

J: TRBJ1-5
V: TRBV28
size: .
D: TRBD1
DNA: TGTGCCAGCAGAAAGGACAGGGGTAGCAATCAGCCCCAGCATTTT
CDR3: CASRKDRGSNQPQHF

J: TRBJ1-6
V: TRBV19
size: .
D: TRBD1
DNA: TGTGCCAGTTCCGGACAGGGAGGTAATTCACCCCTCCACTTT
CDR3: CASSGQGGNSPLHF

J: TRBJ2-1
V: TRBV15
size: .
D: TRBD2
DNA: TGTGCCACCAGCAGAGGAACTAGCGGGGGCTACAATGAGCAGTTCTTC
CDR3: CATSRGTSGGYNEQFF

J: TRBJ1-6
V: TRBV15
size: .
D: .
DNA: TGTGCCACCAGCAGGGCACAGGGACCCCTCCACTTT
CDR3: CATSRAQGPLHF

J: TRBJ2-7
V: TRBV27
size: .
D: TRBD2
DNA: TGTGCCAGCAGCAACCAGCGGGGGGGCTCCTACGAGCAGTACTTC
CDR3: CASSNQRGGSYEQYF

J: TRBJ1-5
V: TRBV23-1
size: .
D: .
DNA: TGCGCCAGCAGCCCGGGGACAAGCAATCAGCCCCAGCATTTT
CDR3: CASSPGTSNQPQHF